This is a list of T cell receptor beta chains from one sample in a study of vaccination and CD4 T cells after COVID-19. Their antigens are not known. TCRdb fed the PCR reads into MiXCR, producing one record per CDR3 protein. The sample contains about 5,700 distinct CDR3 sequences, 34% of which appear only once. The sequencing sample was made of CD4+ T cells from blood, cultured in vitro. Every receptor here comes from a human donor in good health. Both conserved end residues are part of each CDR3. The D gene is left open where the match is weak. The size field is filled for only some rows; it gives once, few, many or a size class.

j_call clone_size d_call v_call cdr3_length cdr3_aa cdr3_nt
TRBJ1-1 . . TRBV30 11 CAGLREPEAFF TGTGCCGGGTTAAGGGAGCCTGAAGCTTTCTTT
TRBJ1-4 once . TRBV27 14 CASSIQGASGKLFF TGTGCCAGCAGTATCCAAGGGGCTTCGGGAAAACTGTTTTTT
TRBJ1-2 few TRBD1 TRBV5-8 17 CASSLATRDRDFYGYTF TGTGCCAGCAGCCTGGCCACCAGGGACAGGGACTTCTATGGCTACACCTTC
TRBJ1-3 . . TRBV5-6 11 CASSLENTIYF TGTGCCAGCAGCTTGGAAAACACCATATATTTT
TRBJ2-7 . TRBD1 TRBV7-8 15 CASSLPGQVTYEQYF TGTGCCAGCAGCTTGCCGGGACAGGTCACCTACGAGCAGTACTTC
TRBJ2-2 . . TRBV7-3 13 CASSPVTTGELFF TGTGCCAGCAGCCCGGTGACCACCGGGGAGCTGTTTTTT
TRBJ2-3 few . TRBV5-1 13 CASSWGGPDTQYF TGCGCCAGCAGCTGGGGGGGCCCAGATACGCAGTATTTT
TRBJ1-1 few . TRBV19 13 CASGQSIITEAFF TGTGCCAGTGGACAGTCGATAATTACTGAAGCTTTCTTT
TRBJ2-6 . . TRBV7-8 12 CASVSGANVLTF TGTGCCAGCGTTTCTGGGGCCAACGTCCTGACTTTC
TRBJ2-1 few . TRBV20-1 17 CSARDLGVGSSYNEQFF TGCAGTGCTAGAGATCTCGGGGTTGGGAGCTCCTACAATGAGCAGTTCTTC
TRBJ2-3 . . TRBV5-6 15 CASSLGPSSTDTQYF TGTGCCAGCAGCTTGGGCCCCTCCAGCACAGATACGCAGTATTTT
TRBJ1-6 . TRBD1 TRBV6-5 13 CASSSAGGSPLHF TGTGCCAGCAGTTCGGCAGGGGGTTCACCCCTCCACTTT
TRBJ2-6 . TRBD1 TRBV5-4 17 CASSYGQGKTGANVLTF TGTGCCAGCAGCTACGGACAGGGTAAGACTGGGGCCAACGTCCTGACTTTC
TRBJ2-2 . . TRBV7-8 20 CASSFSPPRDIKLNTGELFF TGTGCCAGCAGCTTTAGCCCACCTAGGGACATAAAGTTAAACACCGGGGAGCTGTTTTTT